The rows below give T cell receptor beta chains drawn from one sample of a study of CD8 T cells in Susac syndrome. TCRdb re-derived calls from the immunoSEQ multiplex PCR reads in MiXCR, one entry per CDR3 protein. This sample has 140,000 or so distinct CDR3 sequences; 94% occur once, and the top ten carry 0.07% to 0.1%. The sequenced sample was CD4+ T cells from PBMCs. The receptors were sampled from a human donor in good health. Each CDR3 is given with its conserved first and last residue. D genes are given only for firm matches. Where a row states a size, it is once, few, many or the class of an expanded clone; other rows omit it.

>NA|once|TRBV20-1|TRBJ1-5
CSARGQGTNQPQHF
TGCAGTGCTAGGGGGCAGGGGACGAATCAGCCCCAGCATTTT
>NA|NA|TRBV18|TRBJ2-7
CASSPSLAGKPYEQYF
TGTGCCAGCTCACCCAGTCTTGCGGGTAAACCCTACGAGCAGTACTTC
>NA|once|TRBV3-1|TRBJ1-6
CASSPGRGSPLHF
TGTGCCAGCAGCCCCGGGAGGGGATCACCCCTCCACTTT
>TRBD2|NA|TRBV13|TRBJ2-3
CASSSSLTSPDPDTQYF
TGTGCCAGCAGCTCCTCTCTGACTAGCCCAGACCCAGATACGCAGTATTTT
>NA|NA|TRBV5-5|TRBJ1-2
CASSGGPEAYGYTF
TGTGCCAGCTCTGGAGGGCCGGAGGCCTATGGCTACACCTTC
>TRBD1|NA|TRBV5-1|TRBJ2-1
CASSLGTGTYNEQFF
TGCGCCAGCAGCTTGGGGACAGGGACCTACAATGAGCAGTTCTTC
>NA|NA|TRBV5-1|TRBJ2-2
CASSLIPLAGELFF
TGCGCCAGCAGCCTAATCCCCTTAGCCGGGGAGCTGTTTTTT
>TRBD1|NA|TRBV3-1|TRBJ2-7
CASSQYPGQVYF
TGTGCCAGCAGCCAGTATCCGGGACAGGTGTACTTC
>TRBD1|NA|TRBV28|TRBJ1-1
CASSHLGGQGQNTEAFF
TGTGCCAGCAGCCATTTGGGGGGACAGGGCCAGAACACTGAAGCTTTCTTT
>TRBD1|once|TRBV9|TRBJ2-7
CASSVGQGASFYEQYF
TGTGCCAGCAGCGTGGGACAGGGGGCGAGCTTCTACGAGCAGTACTTC
>TRBD2|NA|TRBV6-1|TRBJ2-3
CASRKGLAGGIGTDTQYF
TGTGCCAGCAGAAAAGGACTAGCGGGAGGGATAGGCACAGATACGCAGTATTTT
>NA|once|TRBV9|TRBJ2-3
CASSVDAPGTSTDTQYF
TGTGCCAGCAGCGTAGACGCCCCCGGGACTAGCACAGATACGCAGTATTTT
>TRBD2|NA|TRBV7-8|TRBJ2-2
CASSPPGGRAGELFF
TGTGCCAGCAGCCCCCCTGGCGGGAGAGCCGGGGAGCTGTTTTTT
>TRBD1|NA|TRBV7-3|TRBJ2-3
CASSPGQGWADTQYF
TGTGCCAGCAGTCCGGGACAGGGGTGGGCGGATACGCAGTATTTT
>NA|NA|TRBV6-1|TRBJ2-5
CASIRHPQETQYF
TGTGCCAGCATCAGACATCCTCAAGAGACCCAGTACTTC
>TRBD1|NA|TRBV11-3|TRBJ2-2
CASSANRGANTGELFF
TGTGCCAGCAGCGCAAACAGGGGGGCGAACACCGGGGAGCTGTTTTTT
>TRBD2|NA|TRBV12-3/TRBV12-4|TRBJ2-1
CASSLRGGLADNEQFF
TGTGCCAGCAGTTTAAGGGGAGGACTAGCGGACAATGAGCAGTTCTTC
>NA|once|TRBV5-1|TRBJ1-1
CASSLVDSHPEAFF
TGCGCCAGCAGCTTGGTGGACAGCCACCCTGAAGCTTTCTTT
>NA|NA|TRBV7-7|TRBJ2-1
CASTPKQFF
TGTGCCAGCACCCCTAAGCAGTTCTTC
>NA|NA|TRBV29-1|TRBJ2-7
CSVEGPYYEQYF
TGCAGCGTTGAGGGACCTTACTACGAGCAGTACTTC
>TRBD2|once|TRBV7-8|TRBJ2-1
CASQKSGNPYNEQFF
TGTGCCAGCCAAAAAAGCGGGAACCCCTACAATGAGCAGTTCTTC
>NA|NA|TRBV28|TRBJ1-2
CASSDVVGIVDGYTF
TGTGCCAGCAGCGACGTTGTGGGTATAGTCGATGGCTACACCTTC
>TRBD2|NA|TRBV9|TRBJ2-1
CASSVAPSGSSYNEQFF
TGTGCCAGCAGCGTAGCCCCTAGCGGGAGCTCCTACAATGAGCAGTTCTTC
>NA|NA|TRBV2|TRBJ2-7
CASSDLLGHSAYEQYF
TGTGCCAGCAGTGATTTGTTAGGGCATTCGGCCTACGAGCAGTACTTC
>NA|NA|TRBV19|TRBJ1-4
CASSIRGSGLFF
TGTGCCAGTAGTATCCGAGGCAGTGGCCTGTTTTTT
>TRBD2|NA|TRBV20-1|TRBJ2-1
CSAGTSGKNEQFF
TGCAGTGCCGGGACTAGCGGGAAGAATGAGCAGTTCTTC